A single sample is the source of the 16 T cell receptor beta chains below, sequenced in a study of blood T cell repertoires in COVID-19. Produced via immunoSEQ multiplex PCR; TCRdb's table is partial and in-frame only. The data show 150,000 to 200,000 clones, with around nine tenths seen just once and around an eighth held by the top ten. Specimen: peripheral blood. The receptors were sampled from a woman aged 70-85 years with COVID-19, enrolled during active disease.

The V gene is TRBV4-3, the J gene TRBJ1-2; 10 bases align to TRBD1. The germline V gene encodes CDR1 LGHNA and CDR2 YSLEER. Unmatched junction bases numbered 8, after V lost 4 bases and J lost 6 bases. CDR3 length: 15 residues. CDR3 protein: CASSRDPGQGNGYTF. DNA for the CDR3: TGCGCCAGCAGCCGAGACCCGGGACAGGGGAATGGCTACACCTTC.

The genes are TRBV6-5 and TRBJ2-1; perhaps TRBD1 as D (5 bases). Trimming took off 11 bases at V and 0 bases at J, with 17 bases between the two ends. In germline, CDR1 is MNHEY, CDR2 SVGAGI. This CDR3 contains 15 residues. This CDR3 is CAAKVDRTSYNEQFF. The CDR3 DNA follows: TGTGCCGCAAAGGTCGACAGAACCTCCTACAATGAGCAGTTCTTC.

V is TRBV4-1 and J is TRBJ1-5, with D uncertain. Germline CDR1 and CDR2: MGHRA and YSYEKL. Trimming stripped 3 bases from V and 7 bases from J, with 10 bases between. This CDR3 is built from 13 residues. CDR3 amino acids: CASSQLGRQPQHF. In nucleotides, the CDR3 is TGCGCCAGCAGCCAGTTGGGCAGGCAGCCCCAGCATTTT.

This chain connects TRBV5-5 to TRBJ2-7; TRBD1 might be the D (6 bases). The CDR3 is 13 amino acids. Trimming took 3 bases from V and 2 from J, leaving 9 bases between them. Germline CDR1 is SGHKS and CDR2 is YYEKEE (reference sequence). CDR3 in amino acids: CASSSYRAYEQYF. The CDR3 DNA reads TGTGCCAGCAGCTCCTACAGGGCCTACGAGCAGTACTTC.

This rearrangement joins TRBV19 to TRBJ2-5, with 14 positions matching TRBD2. V shed 4 bases, J shed 5 bases, and the junction held 6 bases outside the gene matches. CDR3 size: 16 residues. The germline gives CDR1 LNHDA, CDR2 SQIVND (reference sequence). CDR3 in DNA: TGTGCCAGTAGTACGGGACTAGCGGGAGCGAAGGAGACCCAGTACTTC. Protein sequence: CASSTGLAGAKETQYF.

The J gene is TRBJ1-1, the V gene TRBV29-1, with a possible D match to TRBD1 (5 bases). The CDR3 covers 13 residues. Trimming took off 6 bases at V and 1 base at J, with 12 bases between the two ends. The germline gives CDR1 SQVTM, CDR2 ANQGSEA. Here the CDR3 reads CSVGGEANTEAFF. The CDR3 DNA reads TGCAGCGTGGGGGGAGAAGCGAACACTGAAGCTTTCTTT.

The V and J genes are TRBV2 and TRBJ1-1; 7 bases are a match to TRBD1. The length of the CDR3 is 13 residues. Germline loops: CDR1 SNHLY, CDR2 FYNNEI. Trimming cost V 8 bases and J 4 bases; bases outside gene matches: 7. CDR3 amino acids: CASPKGAGTEAFF. CDR3 nucleotides: TGTGCCAGCCCAAAGGGGGCTGGCACTGAAGCTTTCTTT.

V and J are TRBV6-1 and TRBJ2-1, with 9 bases lining up with TRBD2. The CDR3 sequence is 15 residues long. Germline-derived CDR1 and CDR2 are MNHNS and SASEGT. V trimming: 2 bases; J trimming: 2 bases; junction bases outside the gene matches: 1. Here the CDR3 reads CASSELAGAYNEQFF. In DNA, the CDR3 is TGTGCCAGCAGTGAATTAGCGGGGGCCTACAATGAGCAGTTCTTC.

The genes are TRBV5-4 and TRBJ1-1; TRBD1 might be the D (6 bases). The V gene's germline CDR1 is SGHNT and CDR2 YYREEE (reference sequence). The V and J ends lost 4 bases and 3 bases respectively, with 16 bases between them. The CDR3 loop spans 15 amino acids. The CDR3 DNA follows: TGTGCCAGCAGCACCCTGGCAGGGGCGGACACTGAAGCTTTCTTT. Amino acid sequence: CASSTLAGADTEAFF.

The chain employs TRBV19 and TRBJ1-2, with 11 bases identical to TRBD1. CDR1 and CDR2 (germline): LNHDA, SQIVND (reference sequence). The CDR3 is 15 amino acids. Losses at the gene ends were 7 bases for V and 3 bases for J; bases not matched to a gene: 7. CDR3 protein: CASTKGQGAYYGYTF. In nucleotides, the CDR3 is TGTGCCAGTACCAAAGGACAGGGGGCCTACTATGGCTACACCTTC.

The chain has TRBV2 and TRBJ2-7; D possibly corresponds to TRBD2 (6 bases). The CDR3 runs 16 residues. V lost 2 bases, J lost 9 bases, and 23 bases lay in between. Germline lookup yields CDR1 SNHLY and CDR2 FYNNEI. CDR3 loop: CASSEMGTSRDTGQYF. CDR3 sequence (DNA): TGTGCCAGCAGTGAAATGGGCACTAGCCGGGATACCGGGCAGTACTTC.

The chain recombines TRBV13 with TRBJ2-1; D ambiguous. The length of the CDR3 is 20 residues. Trimming took 5 bases from V and 2 from J, leaving 28 bases between them. Germline lookup yields CDR1 PRHDT and CDR2 FYEKMQ (reference sequence). The CDR3 DNA sequence: TGTGCCAGCAGCCAGACCCTGACTCTACTCGAGACTTTTCCCTACAATGAGCAGTTCTTC. Protein sequence: CASSQTLTLLETFPYNEQFF. Combining the CDR3 with reference TRBV13 and TRBJ2-1 gives the whole variable domain AAGVIQSPRHLIKEKRETATLKCYPIPRHDTVYWYQQGPGQDPQFLISFYEKMQSDKGSIPDRFSAQQFSDYHSELNMSSLELGDSALYFCASSQTLTLLETFPYNEQFFGPGTRLTVL.

V gene TRBV3-1 (or the pseudogene TRBV3-2) combines with J gene TRBJ2-7; 8 bases match TRBD2. Trimming removed 1 base from V and 1 base from J; junction bases left unmatched: 18. The CDR3 extends over 20 amino acids. The germline V gene encodes CDR1 LGHDT and CDR2 YNNKEL (reference sequence). The chain's CDR3 is CASSQANNPVSAGGSYEQYF. The CDR3 bases are TGTGCCAGCAGCCAAGCAAACAACCCGGTTTCGGCGGGAGGTTCCTACGAGCAGTACTTC.

The CDR3: CASSQICRQGPSLDEQYF. In nucleotides, the CDR3 is TGTGCCAGCAGCCAAATATGTCGGCAGGGGCCCTCTCTTGACGAGCAGTACTTC. The rearrangement joins TRBV3-1 (or the pseudogene TRBV3-2) to TRBJ2-7; the D gene is possibly TRBD1 (6 bases). Trimming pared 2 bases from V and 5 bases from J, leaving 25 bases between. The CDR3 extends over 18 amino acids. Germline CDR1 reads LGHDT; CDR2 reads YNNKEL (reference sequence).

V usage is TRBV18 and J usage is TRBJ1-5; 7 bases are shared with TRBD1. V dropped 3 bases and J dropped 11; count of bases not matched to a gene: 7. This CDR3 comprises 13 residues. CDR1 KGHSH and CDR2 LQKENI come from the germline V gene. The CDR3 nucleotides read TGTGCCAGCTCACCGACCTTAGACAGGGCCCAGCATTTT. Residues: CASSPTLDRAQHF.

This chain joins TRBV19 and TRBJ1-2; 7 positions match TRBD1. Germline values: CDR1 LNHDA, CDR2 SQIVND (reference sequence). V shed 7 bases, J shed 0 bases, and the junction held 8 bases outside the gene matches. The CDR3 runs 15 residues. This chain's CDR3 is CASIPQGVTNYGYTF. The CDR3 coding sequence is TGTGCCAGTATCCCCCAGGGGGTAACTAACTATGGCTACACCTTC.